These 26 T cell receptor beta chains were sequenced from one sample in a study of T-cell memory formation after mild COVID-19. TCRdb processed the 5' RACE reads anew with MiXCR; each CDR3 protein has one entry. The sample contains about 290,000 distinct CDR3 sequences, more than 15% of which appear only once. Sequencing input: PBMCs or a T cell subset sorted from them (not recorded which). These receptors came from a man aged 18 to 30 who had mild COVID-19 (a few samples of this study predate the infection). Cell type and time point are not known.

The V call is TRBV19, the J call TRBJ2-2, with 7 bases lining up with TRBD1. V was pared by 1 base and J by 2 bases, with 4 bases of the junction left unmatched. The CDR3 length is 16 residues. CDR1 and CDR2 (germline): LNHDA, SQIVND (reference sequence). CDR3 sequence reads: CASSIVTGVNTGELFF. CDR3 DNA: TGTGCCAGTAGTATAGTCACAGGGGTAAACACCGGGGAGCTGTTTTTT.

This clonotype has ten or more counts. V usage is TRBV29-1 and J usage is TRBJ2-1; D possibly uses TRBD1 or TRBD2 (5 bases each). The CDR3 sequence is 13 residues long. The ends were cut back, 6 bases at V and 7 bases at J, with 16 bases in the middle. In germline, CDR1 is SQVTM, CDR2 ANQGSEA. For the CDR3, the DNA is TGCAGCGTCTGGGGCGCGACGGGGAATGAGCAGTTCTTC. Protein product: CSVWGATGNEQFF.

This clonotype has a count of ten or more. The DNA for the CDR3 is TGTGCCAGCAGTGAGGCCCGGGGGATGGATACGCAGTATTTT. Translated: CASSEARGMDTQYF. V and J are TRBV6-4 and TRBJ2-3, with D maybe TRBD2 (6 bases). CDR3 size: 14 residues. From germline, CDR1 is MRHNA and CDR2 SNTAGT. V was shortened by 3 bases and J by 6 bases, with 13 bases between the two germline ends.

The gene calls are TRBV7-2 and TRBJ2-1; TRBD1 matches at 7 bases. J lost 9 bases, V lost 5 bases, and 7 bases had no gene match. CDR3 length: 13 residues. CDR1 and CDR2 from the germline V gene are SGHTA and FQGNSA. The CDR3 region is CASSPTTGPEQFF. The CDR3 coding sequence is TGTGCCAGCAGCCCTACGACAGGGCCTGAGCAGTTCTTC.

Only a few counts were recorded for this clonotype. The V gene is TRBV6-2 or TRBV6-3, the J gene TRBJ2-1; D tentatively reads TRBD1 or TRBD2 (5 bases each). Between the trimmed V and J ends, which lost 4 bases and 10 bases, there was a span of 8 bases. CDR1 MNHEY and CDR2 SVGEGT come from the germline V gene. The CDR3 covers 11 residues. The CDR3 coding sequence is TGTGCCAGCAGTTTCGGGGCGGAGCAGTTCTTC. It translates to CASSFGAEQFF.

V gene TRBV12-3 or TRBV12-4 combines with J gene TRBJ1-5, with 8 bases that match TRBD1. V shed 9 bases, J shed 2 bases, and the junction held 6 bases outside the gene matches. The CDR3 totals 14 residues. CDR3 coding DNA: TGTGCCAGTTGGACAGGGTTGCGCAATCAGCCCCAGCATTTT. This encodes CASWTGLRNQPQHF.

This clonotype has a handful of counts. The V and J genes are TRBV20-1 and TRBJ1-2, with 7 nucleotides matching TRBD1. The V and J ends lost 6 bases and 7 bases, in that order; junction bases with no gene match: 11. CDR3 size: 13 residues. CDR1 and CDR2 (germline): DFQATT, SNEGSKA (reference sequence). In DNA, the CDR3 is TGCAGTGCCCAGGGACAGATCCGGGCTGGCTACACCTTC. Protein: CSAQGQIRAGYTF.

In its sample, this clonotype was seen many times. The chain carries TRBV7-9 and TRBJ1-2; D is undetermined. CDR3 length equals 11 residues. Trimming shortened V by 5 bases and J by 4 bases, and 5 bases separated the two germline ends. The germline gives CDR1 SEHNR, CDR2 FQNEAQ (reference sequence). CDR3 amino acids: CASSQSYGYTF. In DNA, the CDR3 is TGTGCCAGCAGCCAAAGCTATGGCTACACCTTC.

J is TRBJ1-4 and V is TRBV12-3 or TRBV12-4; 8 nucleotides line up with TRBD1. The CDR3 totals 16 residues. Trimming removed 3 bases from V and 9 bases from J; junction bases left unmatched: 12. CDR3 in DNA: TGTGCCAGCAGTTTTGGCATGGAGGGGACAGGCAAAAAACTGTTTTTT. Translated: CASSFGMEGTGKKLFF.

At least ten counts were recorded for this clonotype. V gene TRBV5-1 combines with J gene TRBJ2-1; 9 bases match TRBD2. Looked up from germline, CDR1 is SGHRS and CDR2 is YFSETQ. The junction had 4 bases not matched to a gene; V was cut back by 2 bases and J by 7 bases. This CDR3 has 14 amino acids. The CDR3 loop is CASSFGTSSNEQFF. DNA for the CDR3: TGCGCCAGCAGCTTTGGGACTAGCTCTAATGAGCAGTTCTTC.

In DNA, the CDR3 is TGTGCCAGCAGCTTAATCGCGGGAAATGAGCAGTTCTTC. Translation: CASSLIAGNEQFF. This chain connects TRBV11-2 to TRBJ2-1, with D possibly TRBD2 on 6 matching bases. Trimming left V 2 bases short and J 7 bases short, with 9 bases between. There are 13 residues in the CDR3. Germline V CDR1 and CDR2: SGHAT, FQNNGV. Supplemented by reference TRBV11-2 and TRBJ2-1, the full variable domain reads EAGVAQSPRYKIIEKRQSVAFWCNPISGHATLYWYQQILGQGPKLLIQFQNNGVVDDSQLPKDRFSAERLKGVDSTLKIQPAKLEDSAVYLCASSLIAGNEQFFGPGTRLTVL.

The chain joins TRBV4-1 to TRBJ2-5; D uncertain. V was trimmed by 1 base and J by 5 bases, leaving 5 bases between them. The CDR3 length is 12 residues. Germline CDR1 is MGHRA and CDR2 is YSYEKL. CDR3 bases: TGCGCCAGCAGCCAAGTGGACGAGACCCAGTACTTC. Amino acids: CASSQVDETQYF.

The genes are TRBV20-1 and TRBJ1-2, with a possible D match to TRBD1 (5 bases). V lost 6 bases to trimming and J lost 6 bases, with 29 bases between them. There are 17 residues in the CDR3. The V gene's germline CDR1 is DFQATT and CDR2 SNEGSKA (reference sequence). The CDR3 loop is CSATQGRARKLGDGYTF. DNA of the CDR3: TGCAGTGCCACCCAGGGCAGGGCCCGTAAACTAGGCGATGGCTACACCTTC.

This clonotype turned up a few times. The V gene is TRBV5-1, the J gene TRBJ1-4; TRBD1 might be the D (5 bases). The V gene lost 2 bases and the J gene lost 6 bases, with 8 bases spanning the gap. This CDR3 has 13 residues. Germline CDR1 SGHRS, CDR2 YFSETQ. For the CDR3, the DNA is TGCGCCAGCAGCTTCGGGACCGATGAAAAACTGTTTTTT. Protein: CASSFGTDEKLFF.

This clonotype occurred a few times. The rearrangement links TRBV4-2 to TRBJ1-1, with D unresolved. Germline V gene sequence: CDR1 LGHNA, CDR2 YNFKEQ. V lost 2 bases, J lost 0 bases, and 7 bases lay in between. This CDR3 contains 14 residues. The CDR3 nucleotides are TGTGCCAGCAGCCAAAGAGGGATGAACACTGAAGCTTTCTTT. Encoded protein: CASSQRGMNTEAFF.

This clonotype was detected a few times. The chain couples TRBV5-1 to TRBJ1-4, with a tentative D call TRBD1 (5 bases). The CDR3 extends over 14 amino acids. Deletions cut 4 bases from V and 5 bases from J, with 12 bases between. Germline CDR1 reads SGHRS; CDR2 reads YFSETQ. The CDR3 here is CASSLPGLNEKLFF. In nucleotides, the CDR3 is TGCGCCAGCAGCCTACCGGGACTCAATGAAAAACTGTTTTTT.

This clonotype was detected ten times or more. The chain is built from TRBV7-9 and TRBJ1-4; TRBD1 matches 9 bases. Germline V gene sequence: CDR1 SEHNR, CDR2 FQNEAQ (reference sequence). Trimming took 5 bases from V and 5 from J; bases not matched to a gene: 3. This CDR3 region has 14 residues. CDR3 sequence reads: CASSPGQGNEKLFF. In DNA, the CDR3 is TGTGCCAGCAGCCCGGGACAGGGCAATGAAAAACTGTTTTTT.

This clonotype was recorded a few times. The V gene is TRBV4-3, the J gene TRBJ2-1; the D is unclear. V gave up 4 bases and J gave up 0 bases, with 13 bases separating them. CDR1 and CDR2 from the germline V gene are LGHNA and YSLEER. This CDR3 is 16 amino acids long. CDR3: CASSRGWGSSYNEQFF. In DNA, the CDR3 is TGCGCCAGCAGCCGTGGTTGGGGAAGCTCCTACAATGAGCAGTTCTTC.

This clonotype turned up a few times. The CDR3 region is CAATRGTGELFF. The DNA of the CDR3 is TGTGCCGCAACCAGGGGAACCGGGGAGCTGTTTTTT. The chain recombines TRBV6-2 or TRBV6-3 with TRBJ2-2; tentative D call: TRBD1 (6 bases). The V and J ends lost 11 bases and 5 bases respectively, with 12 bases between them. This CDR3 is 12 amino acids long. CDR1 is MNHEY and CDR2 is SVGEGT in the germline V gene.

The V and J genes are TRBV4-1 and TRBJ2-3; D may be TRBD2 (6 bases). Germline CDR1 is MGHRA and CDR2 is YSYEKL. V gave up 3 bases and J gave up 1 base, with 17 bases separating them. The CDR3 is 17 amino acids. In DNA form, the CDR3 reads TGCGCCAGCAGCCAGGGGGGATCCTCGGCCCGCACAGATACGCAGTATTTT. It specifies CASSQGGSSARTDTQYF.

The V gene is TRBV12-3 or TRBV12-4, the J gene TRBJ1-3; D is perhaps TRBD1 (5 bases). Deletions cut 5 bases from V and 0 bases from J, with 17 bases between. This CDR3 has 17 amino acids. The CDR3 sequence: CASSMGLLAGSGNTIYF. CDR3 nucleotides: TGTGCCAGCAGTATGGGACTGCTGGCTGGCTCTGGAAACACCATATATTTT.

This clonotype was counted only a few times. The CDR3 DNA reads TGTGCCAGCAGTCCTTCCGGGACATGGGTCACTGAAGCTTTCTTT. The encoded protein is CASSPSGTWVTEAFF. This chain uses TRBV27 with TRBJ1-1; D perhaps matches TRBD1 (6 bases). The CDR3 has 15 amino acids. The V and J ends lost 5 bases and 4 bases respectively, with 17 bases between them. Germline V gene sequence: CDR1 MNHEY, CDR2 SMNVEV (reference sequence).

This clonotype was recorded at least ten times. The V call is TRBV4-1, the J call TRBJ2-7; TRBD1 matches 11 bases. Germline-derived CDR1 and CDR2 are MGHRA and YSYEKL. J gave up 3 bases and V 2 bases, and 18 bases lay outside the gene matches. The CDR3 sequence is 20 residues long. Here the CDR3 reads CASSQRVSGQGAGSSYEQYF. Here the CDR3 DNA reads TGCGCCAGCAGCCAACGGGTTAGTGGACAGGGGGCAGGGTCCAGCTACGAGCAGTACTTC.

In its sample, this clonotype was seen a few times. This chain connects TRBV7-6 to TRBJ2-2, with a possible D match to TRBD1 (5 bases). V lost 0 bases and J 5 bases, leaving 10 bases between the germline ends. CDR1 and CDR2 (germline): SGHVS, FNYEAQ. The CDR3 loop spans 15 amino acids. CDR3 loop: CASSLAGAGTGELFF. CDR3 in DNA: TGTGCCAGCAGCTTAGCAGGGGCTGGAACCGGGGAGCTGTTTTTT. Complete variable domain (other parts from reference TRBV7-6 and TRBJ2-2): GAGVSQSPRYKVTKRGQDVALRCDPISGHVSLYWYRQALGQGPEFLTYFNYEAQQDKSGLPNDRFSAERPEGSISTLTIQRTEQRDSAMYRCASSLAGAGTGELFFGEGSRLTVL.

The count of this clonotype is one. The chain uses TRBV7-8 and TRBJ1-6, with 10 bases fitting TRBD1. The V gene's germline CDR1 is SGHVS and CDR2 FQNEAQ. V gave up 6 bases and J gave up 8 bases; unmatched junction bases: 7. The CDR3 length is 15 residues. This CDR3 reads CASSRRQGADSPLHF. The CDR3 coding sequence is TGTGCCAGCAGTCGCCGACAGGGGGCTGATTCACCCCTCCACTTT.

This chain connects TRBV9 to TRBJ1-4; D is ambiguous. The germline gives CDR1 SGDLS, CDR2 YYNGEE. The CDR3 runs to 15 residues. Trimming took off 0 bases at V and 8 bases at J, with 14 bases between the two ends. The CDR3 sequence: CASSVAVGRSEKLFF. In DNA, the CDR3 is TGTGCCAGCAGCGTAGCAGTGGGTCGGAGCGAAAAACTGTTTTTT.